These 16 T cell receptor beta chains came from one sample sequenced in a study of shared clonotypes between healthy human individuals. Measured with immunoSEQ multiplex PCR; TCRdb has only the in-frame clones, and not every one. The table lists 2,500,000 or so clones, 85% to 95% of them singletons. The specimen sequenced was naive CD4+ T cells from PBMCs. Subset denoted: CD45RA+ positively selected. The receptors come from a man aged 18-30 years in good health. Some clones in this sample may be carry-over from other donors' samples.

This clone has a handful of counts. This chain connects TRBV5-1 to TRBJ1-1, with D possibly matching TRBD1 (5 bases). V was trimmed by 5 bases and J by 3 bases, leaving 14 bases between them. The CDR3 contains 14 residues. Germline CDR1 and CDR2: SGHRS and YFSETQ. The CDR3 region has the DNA TGCGCCAGCAGAAGGGACGCTCGGGACACTGAAGCTTTCTTT. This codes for CASRRDARDTEAFF.

The CDR3 loop is CASSRAGQGATGELFF. The CDR3 DNA reads as TGCGCCAGCAGCAGGGCGGGACAGGGGGCCACCGGGGAGCTGTTTTTT. This chain connects TRBV4-3 to TRBJ2-2; TRBD1 aligns across 12 bases. Germline assignment: CDR1 LGHNA and CDR2 YSLEER. The V gene end was trimmed by 5 bases and the J gene end by 4 bases; junction bases not matched to a gene: 5. The CDR3 consists of 16 residues.

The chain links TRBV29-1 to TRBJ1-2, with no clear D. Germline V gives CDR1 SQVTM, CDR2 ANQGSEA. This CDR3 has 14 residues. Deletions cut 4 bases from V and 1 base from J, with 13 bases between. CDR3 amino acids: CSVGGIPFNYGYTF. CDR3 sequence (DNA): TGCAGCGTTGGAGGGATCCCTTTTAACTATGGCTACACCTTC.

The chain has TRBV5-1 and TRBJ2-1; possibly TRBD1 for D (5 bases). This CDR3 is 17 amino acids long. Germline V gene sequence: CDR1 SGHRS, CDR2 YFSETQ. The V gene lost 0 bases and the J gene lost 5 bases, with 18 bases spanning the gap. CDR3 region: CASSLVWQGKINNEQFF. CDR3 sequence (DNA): TGCGCCAGCAGCTTGGTGTGGCAGGGCAAAATCAACAATGAGCAGTTCTTC.

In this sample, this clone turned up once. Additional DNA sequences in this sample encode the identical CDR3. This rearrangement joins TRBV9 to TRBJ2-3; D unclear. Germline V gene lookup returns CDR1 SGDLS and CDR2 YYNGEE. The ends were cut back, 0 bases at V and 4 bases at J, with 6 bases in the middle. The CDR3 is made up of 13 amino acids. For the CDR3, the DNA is TGTGCCAGCAGCGTAGTCTCCCCAGATACGCAGTATTTT. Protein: CASSVVSPDTQYF.

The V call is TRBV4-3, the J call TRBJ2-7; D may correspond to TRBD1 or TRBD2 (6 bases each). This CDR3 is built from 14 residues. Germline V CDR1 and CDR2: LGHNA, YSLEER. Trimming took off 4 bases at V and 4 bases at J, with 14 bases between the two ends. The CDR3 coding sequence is TGCGCCAGCAGCCGGGGGGCCCTAGAGTACGAGCAGTACTTC. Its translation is CASSRGALEYEQYF.

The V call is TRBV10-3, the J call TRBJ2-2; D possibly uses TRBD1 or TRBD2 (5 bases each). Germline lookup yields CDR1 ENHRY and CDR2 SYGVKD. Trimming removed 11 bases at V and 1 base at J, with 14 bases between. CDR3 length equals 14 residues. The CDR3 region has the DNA TGTGCCGTCCTCGGGGCTATGAACACCGGGGAGCTGTTTTTT. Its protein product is CAVLGAMNTGELFF.

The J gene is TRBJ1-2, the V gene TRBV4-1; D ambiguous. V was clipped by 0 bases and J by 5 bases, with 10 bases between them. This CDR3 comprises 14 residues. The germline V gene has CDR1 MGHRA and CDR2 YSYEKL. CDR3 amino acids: CASSQETITYGYTF. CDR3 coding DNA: TGCGCCAGCAGCCAAGAGACGATAACATATGGCTACACCTTC.

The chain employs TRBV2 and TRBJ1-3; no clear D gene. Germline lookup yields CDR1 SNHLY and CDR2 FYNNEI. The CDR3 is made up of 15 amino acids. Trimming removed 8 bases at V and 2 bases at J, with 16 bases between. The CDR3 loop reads CASGEQIIPGNTIYF. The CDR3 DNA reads TGTGCCAGCGGAGAACAGATTATCCCTGGAAACACCATATATTTT.

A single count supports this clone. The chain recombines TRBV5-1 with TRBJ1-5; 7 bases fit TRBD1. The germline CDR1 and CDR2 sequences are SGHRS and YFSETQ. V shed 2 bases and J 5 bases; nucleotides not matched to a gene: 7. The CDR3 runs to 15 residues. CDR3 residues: CASSFGTEGDQPQHF. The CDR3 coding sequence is TGCGCCAGCAGCTTCGGGACAGAAGGGGATCAGCCCCAGCATTTT.

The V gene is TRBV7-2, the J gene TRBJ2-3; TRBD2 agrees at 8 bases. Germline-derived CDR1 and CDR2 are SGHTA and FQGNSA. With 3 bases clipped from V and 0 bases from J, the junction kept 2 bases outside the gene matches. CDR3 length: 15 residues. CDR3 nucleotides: TGTGCCAGCAGCTTCGGCGGGGGGAGCACAGATACGCAGTATTTT. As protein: CASSFGGGSTDTQYF.

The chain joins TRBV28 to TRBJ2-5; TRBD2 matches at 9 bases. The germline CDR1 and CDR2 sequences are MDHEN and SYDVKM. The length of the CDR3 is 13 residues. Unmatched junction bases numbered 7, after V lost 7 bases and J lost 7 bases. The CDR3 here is CASTIAGVGTQYF. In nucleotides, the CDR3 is TGTGCCAGCACCATAGCGGGAGTCGGGACCCAGTACTTC.

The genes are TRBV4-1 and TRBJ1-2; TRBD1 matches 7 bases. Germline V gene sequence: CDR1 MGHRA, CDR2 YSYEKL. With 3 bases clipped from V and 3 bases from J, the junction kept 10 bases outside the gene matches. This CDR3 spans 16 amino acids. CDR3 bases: TGCGCCAGCAGCCAGACATTAAGGGGGCGCGACTATGGCTACACCTTC. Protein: CASSQTLRGRDYGYTF.

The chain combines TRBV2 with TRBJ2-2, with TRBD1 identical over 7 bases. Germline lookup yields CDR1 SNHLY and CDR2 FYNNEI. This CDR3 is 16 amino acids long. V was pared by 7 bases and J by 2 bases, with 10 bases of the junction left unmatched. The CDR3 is CASTLAGTANTGELFF. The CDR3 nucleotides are TGTGCCAGCACCCTAGCAGGGACAGCCAACACCGGGGAGCTGTTTTTT.

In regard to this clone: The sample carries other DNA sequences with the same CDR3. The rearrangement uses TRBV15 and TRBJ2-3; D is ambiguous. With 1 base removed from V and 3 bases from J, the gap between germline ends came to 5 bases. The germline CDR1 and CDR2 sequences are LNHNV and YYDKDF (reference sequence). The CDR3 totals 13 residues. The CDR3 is CATSRGGTDTQYF. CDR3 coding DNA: TGTGCCACCAGCAGAGGGGGAACAGATACGCAGTATTTT.

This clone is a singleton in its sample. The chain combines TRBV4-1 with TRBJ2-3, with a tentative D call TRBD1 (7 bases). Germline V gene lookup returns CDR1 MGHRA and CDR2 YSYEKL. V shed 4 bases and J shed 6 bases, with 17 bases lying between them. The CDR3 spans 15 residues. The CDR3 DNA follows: TGCGCCAGCAGCCGCTTTGGCGGAGGGGGCGATACGCAGTATTTT. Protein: CASSRFGGGGDTQYF.